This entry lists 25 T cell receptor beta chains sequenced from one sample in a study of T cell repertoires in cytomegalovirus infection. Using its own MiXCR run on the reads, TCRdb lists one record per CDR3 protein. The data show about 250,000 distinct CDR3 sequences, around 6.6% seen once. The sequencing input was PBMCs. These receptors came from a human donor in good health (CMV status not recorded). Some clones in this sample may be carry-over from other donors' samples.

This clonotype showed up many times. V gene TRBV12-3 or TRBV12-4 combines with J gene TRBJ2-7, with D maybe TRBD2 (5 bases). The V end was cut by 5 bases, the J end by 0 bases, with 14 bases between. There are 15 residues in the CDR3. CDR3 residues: CASSPMTTFSYEQYF. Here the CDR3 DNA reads TGTGCCAGCAGTCCTATGACTACCTTCTCCTACGAGCAGTACTTC.

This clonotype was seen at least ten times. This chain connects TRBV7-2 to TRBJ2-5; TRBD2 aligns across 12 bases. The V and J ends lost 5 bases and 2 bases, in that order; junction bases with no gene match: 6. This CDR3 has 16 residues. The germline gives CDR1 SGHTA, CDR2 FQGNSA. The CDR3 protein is CASSRGLAGGQETQYF. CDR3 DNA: TGTGCCAGCAGCCGAGGCCTAGCGGGGGGGCAAGAGACCCAGTACTTC. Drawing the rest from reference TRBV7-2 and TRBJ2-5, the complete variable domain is GAGVSQSPSNKVTEKGKDVELRCDPISGHTALYWYRQSLGQGLEFLIYFQGNSAPDKSGLPSDRFSAERTGGSVSTLTIQRTQQEDSAVYLCASSRGLAGGQETQYFGPGTRLLVL.

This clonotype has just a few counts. The CDR3 nucleotides read TGTGCCAGCAGGCCCACCGGGACGGCGGGCTACACCTTC. It is translated as CASRPTGTAGYTF. The chain has TRBV12-3 or TRBV12-4 and TRBJ1-2, with a weak D call TRBD1 (5 bases). Trimming stripped 6 bases from V and 8 bases from J, with 16 bases between. This CDR3 spans 13 amino acids.

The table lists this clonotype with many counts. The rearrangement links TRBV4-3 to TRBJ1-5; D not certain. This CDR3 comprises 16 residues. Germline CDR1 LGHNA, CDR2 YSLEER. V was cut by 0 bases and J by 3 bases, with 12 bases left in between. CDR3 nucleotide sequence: TGCGCCAGCAGCCAAGATCTGTCCGGATTCAATCAGCCCCAGCATTTT. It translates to CASSQDLSGFNQPQHF.

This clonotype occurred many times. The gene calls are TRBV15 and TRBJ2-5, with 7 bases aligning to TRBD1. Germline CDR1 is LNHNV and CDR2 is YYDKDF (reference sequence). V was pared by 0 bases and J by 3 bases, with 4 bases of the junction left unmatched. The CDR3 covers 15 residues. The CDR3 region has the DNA TGTGCCACCAGCAGAGATAGGACAGGAGAAGAGACCCAGTACTTC. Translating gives CATSRDRTGEETQYF. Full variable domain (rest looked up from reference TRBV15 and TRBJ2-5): DAMVIQNPRYQVTQFGKPVTLSCSQTLNHNVMYWYQQKSSQAPKLLFHYYDKDFNNEADTPDNFQSRRPNTSFCFLDIRSPGLGDTAMYLCATSRDRTGEETQYFGPGTRLLVL.

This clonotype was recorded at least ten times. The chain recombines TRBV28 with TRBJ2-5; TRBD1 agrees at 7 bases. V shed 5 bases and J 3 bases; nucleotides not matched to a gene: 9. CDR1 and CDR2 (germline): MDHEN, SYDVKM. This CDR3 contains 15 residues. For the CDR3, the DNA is TGTGCCAGCAGTGAACCCGGGACAGCCGAAGAGACCCAGTACTTC. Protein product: CASSEPGTAEETQYF.

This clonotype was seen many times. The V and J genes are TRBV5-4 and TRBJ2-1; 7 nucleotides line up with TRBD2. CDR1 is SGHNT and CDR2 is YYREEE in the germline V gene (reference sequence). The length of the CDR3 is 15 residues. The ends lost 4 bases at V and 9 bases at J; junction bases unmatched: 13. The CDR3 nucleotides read TGTGCCAGCAGCCCGGGGACTACTCATTCCAGTGAGCAGTTCTTC. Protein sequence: CASSPGTTHSSEQFF. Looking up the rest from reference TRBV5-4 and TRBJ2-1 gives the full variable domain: ETGVTQSPTHLIKTRGQQVTLRCSSQSGHNTVSWYQQALGQGPQFIFQYYREEENGRGNFPPRFSGLQFPNYSSELNVNALELDDSALYLCASSPGTTHSSEQFFGPGTRLTVL.

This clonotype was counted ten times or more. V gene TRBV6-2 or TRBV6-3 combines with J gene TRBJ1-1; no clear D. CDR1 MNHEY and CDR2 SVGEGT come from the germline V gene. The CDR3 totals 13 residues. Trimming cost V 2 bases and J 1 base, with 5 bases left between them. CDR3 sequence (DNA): TGTGCCAGCAGTTACATCCAGAACACTGAAGCTTTCTTT. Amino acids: CASSYIQNTEAFF.

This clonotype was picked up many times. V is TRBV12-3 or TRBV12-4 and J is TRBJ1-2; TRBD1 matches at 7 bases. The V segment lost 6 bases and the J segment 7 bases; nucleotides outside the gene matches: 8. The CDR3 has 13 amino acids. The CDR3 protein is CASREGQATGYTF. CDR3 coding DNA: TGTGCCAGCAGGGAAGGACAGGCTACTGGCTACACCTTC.

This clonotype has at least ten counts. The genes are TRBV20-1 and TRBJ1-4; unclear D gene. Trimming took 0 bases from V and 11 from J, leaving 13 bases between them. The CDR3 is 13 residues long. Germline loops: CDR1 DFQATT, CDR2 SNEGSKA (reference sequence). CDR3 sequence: CSARDTPHQKLFF. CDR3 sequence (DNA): TGCAGTGCTAGAGATACTCCCCACCAGAAACTGTTTTTT.

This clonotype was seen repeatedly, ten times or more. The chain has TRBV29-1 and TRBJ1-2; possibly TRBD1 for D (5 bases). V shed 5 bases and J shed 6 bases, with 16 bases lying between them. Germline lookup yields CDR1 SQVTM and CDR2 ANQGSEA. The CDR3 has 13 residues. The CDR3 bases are TGCAGCGTTAGGTCCAGGGAGAAGGATGGCTACACCTTC. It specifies CSVRSREKDGYTF.

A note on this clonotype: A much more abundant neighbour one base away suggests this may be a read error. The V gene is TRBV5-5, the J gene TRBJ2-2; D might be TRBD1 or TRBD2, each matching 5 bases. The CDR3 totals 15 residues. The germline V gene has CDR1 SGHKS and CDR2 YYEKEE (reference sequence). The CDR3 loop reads CASTSGQLNTVELFF. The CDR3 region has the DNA TGTGCCAGCACCTCGGGGCAGCTGAACACCGTGGAGCTGTTTTTT.

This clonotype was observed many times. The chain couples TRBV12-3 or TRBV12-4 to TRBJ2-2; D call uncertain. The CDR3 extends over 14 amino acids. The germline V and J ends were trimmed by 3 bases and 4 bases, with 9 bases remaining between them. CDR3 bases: TGTGCCAGCAGTTTCGGGCTGGGCACCGGGGAGCTGTTTTTT. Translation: CASSFGLGTGELFF.

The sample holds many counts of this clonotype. CDR3 DNA sequence: TGTGCCAGTCGGAAGGGTTTGAACACCGGGGAGCTGTTTTTT. Translated, it gives CASRKGLNTGELFF. The J gene is TRBJ2-2, the V gene TRBV10-3; D remains ambiguous. In germline, CDR1 is ENHRY, CDR2 SYGVKD. The CDR3 runs to 14 residues. The V end lost 10 bases, the J end lost 1 base, and 13 bases lay between the germline ends.

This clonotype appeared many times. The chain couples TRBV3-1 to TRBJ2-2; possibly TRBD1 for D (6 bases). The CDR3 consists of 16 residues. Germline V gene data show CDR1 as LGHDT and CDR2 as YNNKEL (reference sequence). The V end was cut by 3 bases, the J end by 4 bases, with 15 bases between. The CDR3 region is CASSQADRSRTGELFF. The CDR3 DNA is TGTGCCAGCAGCCAGGCCGACAGGTCGCGCACCGGGGAGCTGTTTTTT.

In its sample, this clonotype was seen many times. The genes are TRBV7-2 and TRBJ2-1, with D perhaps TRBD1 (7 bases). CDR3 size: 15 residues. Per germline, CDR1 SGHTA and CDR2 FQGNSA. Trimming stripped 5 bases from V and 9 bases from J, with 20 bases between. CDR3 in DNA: TGTGCCAGCAGCGCCCGACAGGGAGGTTTAGGTGAGCAGTTCTTC. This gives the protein CASSARQGGLGEQFF.

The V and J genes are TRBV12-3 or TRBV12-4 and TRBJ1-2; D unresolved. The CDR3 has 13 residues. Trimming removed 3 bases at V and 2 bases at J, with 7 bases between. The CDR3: CASSFTGNYGYTF. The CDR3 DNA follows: TGTGCCAGCAGTTTTACGGGGAACTATGGCTACACCTTC.

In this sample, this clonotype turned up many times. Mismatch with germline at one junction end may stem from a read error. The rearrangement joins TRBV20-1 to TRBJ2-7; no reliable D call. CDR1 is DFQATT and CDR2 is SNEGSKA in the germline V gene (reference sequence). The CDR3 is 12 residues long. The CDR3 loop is CSGRRMDGPSYF. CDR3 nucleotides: TGCAGTGGTAGAAGGATGGACGGACCCTCGTACTTC.

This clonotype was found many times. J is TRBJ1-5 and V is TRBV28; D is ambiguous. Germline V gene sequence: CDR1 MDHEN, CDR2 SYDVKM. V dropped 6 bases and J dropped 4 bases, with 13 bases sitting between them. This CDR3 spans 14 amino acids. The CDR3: CASSKTRTNQPQHF. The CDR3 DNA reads TGTGCCAGCAGCAAGACCCGAACAAATCAGCCCCAGCATTTT.

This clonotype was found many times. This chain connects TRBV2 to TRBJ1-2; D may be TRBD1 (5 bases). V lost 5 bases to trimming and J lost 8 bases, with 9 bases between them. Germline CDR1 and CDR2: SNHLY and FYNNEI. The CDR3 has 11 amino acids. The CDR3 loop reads CASSLGEGYTF. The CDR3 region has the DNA TGTGCCAGCAGTCTAGGGGAGGGCTACACCTTC.

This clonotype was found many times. This CDR3 is CASSLNPGGDAEAFF. The CDR3 DNA sequence: TGTGCCAGCAGCTTAAATCCGGGAGGGGATGCTGAAGCTTTCTTT. This rearrangement joins TRBV7-8 to TRBJ1-1, with a weak D call TRBD1 (5 bases). The CDR3 covers 15 residues. V lost 2 bases to trimming and J lost 6 bases, with 16 bases between them. Germline V CDR1 and CDR2: SGHVS, FQNEAQ.

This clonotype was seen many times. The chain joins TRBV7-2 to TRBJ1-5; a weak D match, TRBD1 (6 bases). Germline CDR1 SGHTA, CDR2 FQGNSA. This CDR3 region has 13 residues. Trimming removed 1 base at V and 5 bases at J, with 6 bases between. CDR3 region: CASSLDRDQPQHF. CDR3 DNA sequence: TGTGCCAGCAGCTTAGACAGGGATCAGCCCCAGCATTTT.

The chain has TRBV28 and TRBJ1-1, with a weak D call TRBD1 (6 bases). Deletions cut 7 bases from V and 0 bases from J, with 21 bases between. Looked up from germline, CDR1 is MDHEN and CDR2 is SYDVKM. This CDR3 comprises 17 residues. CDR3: CASTRKDSTELNTEAFF. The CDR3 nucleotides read TGTGCCAGCACCAGAAAGGACAGCACAGAATTGAACACTGAAGCTTTCTTT.

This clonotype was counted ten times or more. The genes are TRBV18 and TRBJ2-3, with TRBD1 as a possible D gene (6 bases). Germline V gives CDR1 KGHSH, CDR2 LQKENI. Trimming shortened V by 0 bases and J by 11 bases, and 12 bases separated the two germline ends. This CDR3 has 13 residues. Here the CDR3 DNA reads TGTGCCAGCTCACCACCGCCAGGGGATGGGCAGTATTTT. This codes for CASSPPPGDGQYF.

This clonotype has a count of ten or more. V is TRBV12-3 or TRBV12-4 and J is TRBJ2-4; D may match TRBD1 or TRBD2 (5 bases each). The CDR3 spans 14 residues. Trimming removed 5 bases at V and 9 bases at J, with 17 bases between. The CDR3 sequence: CASSPGRRGVIQYF. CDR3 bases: TGTGCCAGCAGTCCCGGACGGAGAGGGGTCATTCAGTACTTC.